What follows describes a single T cell receptor beta chain. This clone's antigen is unknown. It has no much larger one-base neighbor in the sample; base qualities were not kept. The listed sequencing device is Illumina HiSeq 1500. Through fastp at Q25 and MiXCR, TCRdb rebuilt clones from the public reads, retaining in-frame beta chains. CDR3 protein duplicates are merged, each entry listing the most common genes and DNA. The sample records around 500,000 distinct CDR3 sequences, roughly 42% of which are singletons. The ten largest clones capture 43% of the sample. The data are from a study of T cell repertoires in cytomegalovirus infection (dated by TCRdb to between 2019 and 2020). Looking at the study overall: Alongside well-studied HLA-B-restricted epitopes, the peptide stimulations were aimed at recently identified HLA-C-restricted CMV epitopes, whose presentation resists viral immunomodulation. Because public TCR beta signatures pointed to carriage of CMV infection together with the matching HLA type, the HLA type of each donor mattered for the analysis. What the study reported, not specific to this receptor: The ex vivo response was dominated by HLA-C-restricted CMV-specific TCR beta clonotypes, which also provided the single most frequent clonotype in two of eight donors. Cumulative frequency of public TCR beta family members discriminated carriers of CMV infection plus the relevant HLA type in this cohort and an independent approximately 350-donor cohort.

The treatment or condition label, read with the paper, signifies: in vitro stimulation with specific CMV peptide epitopes to enrich CMV-specific T cells. The germline V gene provides CDR1 MNHNS and CDR2 SASEGT. V has 4 bases trimmed and J has 5 bases trimmed; junction bases matching no gene number 9. The CDR3 measures 17 amino acids from cysteine to phenylalanine. Here the CDR3 DNA is all that survives: 51 bases in frame from base 1. Sequencing used cultured PBMCs, obtained from culture after CMV antigen stimulation. This TCR was sampled from a human donor in good health (CMV status not recorded). Some clones in this sample may be carry-over from other donors' samples. The chain joins TRBV6-1 to TRBJ2-5, with 14 junctional bases fitting TRBD2. The nucleotide sequence is TGTGCCAGCAGTGTGACGGGACTAGCGGGGGTCGGCGAGACCCAGTACTTC. It translates as CASSVTGLAGVGETQYF.